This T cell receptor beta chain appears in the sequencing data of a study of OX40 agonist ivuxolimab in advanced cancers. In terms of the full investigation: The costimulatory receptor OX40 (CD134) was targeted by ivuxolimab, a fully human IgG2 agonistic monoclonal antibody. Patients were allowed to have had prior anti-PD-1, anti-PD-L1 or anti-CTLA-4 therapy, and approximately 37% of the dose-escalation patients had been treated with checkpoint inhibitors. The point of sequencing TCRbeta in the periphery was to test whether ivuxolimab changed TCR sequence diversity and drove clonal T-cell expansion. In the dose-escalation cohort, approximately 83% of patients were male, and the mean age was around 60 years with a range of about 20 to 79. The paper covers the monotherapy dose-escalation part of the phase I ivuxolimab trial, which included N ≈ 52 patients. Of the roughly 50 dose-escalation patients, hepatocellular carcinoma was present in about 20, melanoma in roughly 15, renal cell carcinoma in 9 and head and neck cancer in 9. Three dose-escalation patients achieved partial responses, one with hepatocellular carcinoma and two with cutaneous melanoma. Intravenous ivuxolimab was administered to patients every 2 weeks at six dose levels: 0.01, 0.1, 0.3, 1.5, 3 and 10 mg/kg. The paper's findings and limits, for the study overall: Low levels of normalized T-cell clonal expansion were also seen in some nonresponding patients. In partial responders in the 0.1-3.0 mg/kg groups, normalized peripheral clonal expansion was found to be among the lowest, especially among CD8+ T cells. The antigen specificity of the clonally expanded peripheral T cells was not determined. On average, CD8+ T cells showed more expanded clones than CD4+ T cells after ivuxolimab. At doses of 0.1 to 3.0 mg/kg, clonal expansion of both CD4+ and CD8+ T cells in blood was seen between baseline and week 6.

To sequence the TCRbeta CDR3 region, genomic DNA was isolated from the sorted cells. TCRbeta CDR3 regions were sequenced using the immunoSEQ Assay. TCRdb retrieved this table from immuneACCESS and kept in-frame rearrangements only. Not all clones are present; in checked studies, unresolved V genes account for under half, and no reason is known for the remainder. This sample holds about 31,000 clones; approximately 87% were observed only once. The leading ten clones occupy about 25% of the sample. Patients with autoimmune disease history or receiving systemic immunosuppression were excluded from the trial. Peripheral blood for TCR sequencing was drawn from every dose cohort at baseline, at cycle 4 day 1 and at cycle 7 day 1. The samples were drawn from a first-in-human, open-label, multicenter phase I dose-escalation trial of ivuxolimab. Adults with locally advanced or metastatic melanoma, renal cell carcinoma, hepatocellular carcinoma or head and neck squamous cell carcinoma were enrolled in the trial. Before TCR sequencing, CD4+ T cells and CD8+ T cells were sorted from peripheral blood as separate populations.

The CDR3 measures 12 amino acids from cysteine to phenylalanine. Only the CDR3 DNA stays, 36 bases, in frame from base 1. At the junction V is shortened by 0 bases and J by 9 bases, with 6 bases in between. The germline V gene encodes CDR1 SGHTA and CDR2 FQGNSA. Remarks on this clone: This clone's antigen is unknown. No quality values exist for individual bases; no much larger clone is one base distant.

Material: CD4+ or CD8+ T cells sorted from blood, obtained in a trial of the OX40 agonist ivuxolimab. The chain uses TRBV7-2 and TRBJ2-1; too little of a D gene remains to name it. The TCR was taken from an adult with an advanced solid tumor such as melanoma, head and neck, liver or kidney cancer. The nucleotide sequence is TGTGCCAGCAGCTTAGCGGTCGGTGAGCAGTTCTTC. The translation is CASSLAVGEQFF. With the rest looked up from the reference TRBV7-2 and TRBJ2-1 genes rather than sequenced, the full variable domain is GAGVSQSPSNKVTEKGKDVELRCDPISGHTALYWYRQSLGQGLEFLIYFQGNSAPDKSGLPSDRFSAERTGGSVSTLTIQRTQQEDSAVYLCASSLAVGEQFFGPGTRLTVL.